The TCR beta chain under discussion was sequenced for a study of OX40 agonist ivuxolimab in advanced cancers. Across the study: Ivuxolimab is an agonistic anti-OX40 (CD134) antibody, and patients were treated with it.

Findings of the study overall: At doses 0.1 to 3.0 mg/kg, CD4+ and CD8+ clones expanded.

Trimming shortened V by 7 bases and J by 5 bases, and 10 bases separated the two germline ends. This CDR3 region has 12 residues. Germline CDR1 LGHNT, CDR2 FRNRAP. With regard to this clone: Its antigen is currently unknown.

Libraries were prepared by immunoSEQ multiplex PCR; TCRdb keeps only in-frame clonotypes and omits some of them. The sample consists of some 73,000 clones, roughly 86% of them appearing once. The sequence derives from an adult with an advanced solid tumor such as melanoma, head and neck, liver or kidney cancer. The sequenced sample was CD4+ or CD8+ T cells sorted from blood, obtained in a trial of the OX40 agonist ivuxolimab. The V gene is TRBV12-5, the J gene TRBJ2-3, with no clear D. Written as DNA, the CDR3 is TGTGCTAGTGCTCTTGGCATAGATACGCAGTATTTT. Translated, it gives CASALGIDTQYF.